The text below deals with one TCR beta chain. Germline CDR1 and CDR2: MNHEY and SMNVEV (reference sequence). Trimming took off 6 bases at V and 0 bases at J, with 15 bases between the two ends. The CDR3 contains 16 residues. The record originates from a study of T cell responses to AZD1222 COVID-19 vaccine. Sequenced by immunoSEQ multiplex PCR; TCRdb stores in-frame clones only, minus some. The sample yields some 100,000 clones, roughly 91% seen once. V is TRBV27 and J is TRBJ1-5, with D perhaps matching TRBD1 (6 bases). This receptor was obtained from an adult who received the AZD1222 COVID-19 vaccine. The sample was peripheral blood, taken 28 days after the second AZD1222 dose. The CDR3 sequence is CASSLTGTFSNQPQHF. The CDR3 DNA reads as TGTGCCAGCAGCCTAACCGGGACATTTAGCAATCAGCCCCAGCATTTT.